This T cell receptor beta chain was documented in a study of somatic mutations in cytotoxic T cells in rheumatoid arthritis. Study-level points and caveats: What antigens the expanded CD8+ clones targeted remained unknown.

Assay used: immunoSEQ multiplex PCR; TCRdb lists only in-frame clones, some missing. The sample yields almost 15,000 clones, 72% seen once. The germline V gene has CDR1 MNHNY and CDR2 SVGAGI (reference sequence). V was trimmed by 2 bases and J by 0 bases, leaving 5 bases between them. The CDR3 has 14 amino acids. Details on this clone: Its antigen is not identified.

This receptor was obtained from an adult with rheumatoid arthritis. The chain is built from TRBV6-6 and TRBJ2-1; maybe TRBD2 (5 bases). Sample: CD8+ T cells sorted from blood. Here the CDR3 reads CASSYRDSYNEQFF. The DNA of the CDR3 is TGTGCCAGCAGTTACCGGGACTCCTACAATGAGCAGTTCTTC.